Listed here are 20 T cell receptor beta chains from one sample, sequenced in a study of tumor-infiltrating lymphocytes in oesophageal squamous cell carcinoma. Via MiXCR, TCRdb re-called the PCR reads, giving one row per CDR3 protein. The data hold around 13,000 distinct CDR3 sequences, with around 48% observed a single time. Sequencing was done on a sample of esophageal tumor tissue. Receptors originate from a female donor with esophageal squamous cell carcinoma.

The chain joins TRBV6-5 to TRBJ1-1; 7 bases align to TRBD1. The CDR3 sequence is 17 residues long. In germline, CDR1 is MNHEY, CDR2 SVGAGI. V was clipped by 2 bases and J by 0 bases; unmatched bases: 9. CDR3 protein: CASSYGRGGSMNTEAFF. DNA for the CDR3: TGTGCCAGCAGTTACGGCAGGGGGGGATCCATGAACACTGAAGCTTTCTTT.

This chain's CDR3 is CASSPTATYYEQYF. The CDR3 region has the DNA TGTGCCAGCAGCCCGACAGCCACTTACTACGAGCAGTACTTC. The V and J genes are TRBV7-4 and TRBJ2-4; a possible D gene is TRBD1 (5 bases). Judging by the DNA end, TRBJ2-7 fits better; the J call may be wrong. CDR3 length equals 14 residues. Germline V gene lookup returns CDR1 SGHVT and CDR2 SQSDAQ.

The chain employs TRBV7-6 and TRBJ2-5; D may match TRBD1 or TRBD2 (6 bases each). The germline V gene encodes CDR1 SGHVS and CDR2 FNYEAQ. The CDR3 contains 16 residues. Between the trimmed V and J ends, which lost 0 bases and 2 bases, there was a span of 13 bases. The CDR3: CASSLAGGVLQETQYF. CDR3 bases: TGTGCCAGCAGCTTAGCGGGGGGCGTCCTTCAAGAGACCCAGTACTTC.

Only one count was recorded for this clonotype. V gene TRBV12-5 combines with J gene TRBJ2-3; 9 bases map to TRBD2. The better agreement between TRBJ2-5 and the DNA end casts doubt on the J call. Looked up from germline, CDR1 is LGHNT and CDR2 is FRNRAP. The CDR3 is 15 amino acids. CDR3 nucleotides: TGTGCTAGTGGTTTCGGACTAGCGAACCAAGAGACCCAGTACTTC. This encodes CASGFGLANQETQYF.

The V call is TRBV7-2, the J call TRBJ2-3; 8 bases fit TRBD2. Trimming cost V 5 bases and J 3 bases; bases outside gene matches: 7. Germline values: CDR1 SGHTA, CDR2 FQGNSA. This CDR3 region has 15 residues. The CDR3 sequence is CASSPPGLGTDTQYF. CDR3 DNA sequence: TGTGCCAGCAGCCCTCCGGGACTAGGAACAGATACGCAGTATTTT.

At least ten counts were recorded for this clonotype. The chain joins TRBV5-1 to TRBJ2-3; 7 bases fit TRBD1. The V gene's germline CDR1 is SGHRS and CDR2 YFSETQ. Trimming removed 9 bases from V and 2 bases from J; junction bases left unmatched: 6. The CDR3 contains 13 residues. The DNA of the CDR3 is TGCGCCACCCGAGGGGGCCACACAGATACGCAGTATTTT. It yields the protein CATRGGHTDTQYF.

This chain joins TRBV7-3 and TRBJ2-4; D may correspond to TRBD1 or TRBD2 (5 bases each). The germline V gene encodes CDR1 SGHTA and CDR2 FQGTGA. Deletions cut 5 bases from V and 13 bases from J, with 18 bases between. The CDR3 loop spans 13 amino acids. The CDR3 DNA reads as TGTGCCAGCAGCGTATGGGACGGAGCCCAGCAGTACTTC. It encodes CASSVWDGAQQYF. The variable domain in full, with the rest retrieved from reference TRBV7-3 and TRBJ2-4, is GAGVSQTPSNKVTEKGKYVELRCDPISGHTALYWYRQSLGQGPEFLIYFQGTGAADDSGLPNDRFFAVRPEGSVSTLKIQRTERGDSAVYLCASSVWDGAQQYFGAGTRLSVL.

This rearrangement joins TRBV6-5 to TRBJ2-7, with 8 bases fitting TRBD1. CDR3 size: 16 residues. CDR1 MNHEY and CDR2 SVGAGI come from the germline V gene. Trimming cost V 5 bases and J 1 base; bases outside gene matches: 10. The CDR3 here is CASSDYWTGTSYEQYF. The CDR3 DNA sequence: TGTGCCAGCAGTGATTATTGGACAGGGACGTCCTACGAGCAGTACTTC.

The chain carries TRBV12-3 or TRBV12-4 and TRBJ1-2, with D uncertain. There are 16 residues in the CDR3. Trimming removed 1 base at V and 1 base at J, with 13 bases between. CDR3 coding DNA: TGTGCCAGCAGTTTAGGTATTGTGGGTCTTAACTATGGCTACACCTTC. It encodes CASSLGIVGLNYGYTF.

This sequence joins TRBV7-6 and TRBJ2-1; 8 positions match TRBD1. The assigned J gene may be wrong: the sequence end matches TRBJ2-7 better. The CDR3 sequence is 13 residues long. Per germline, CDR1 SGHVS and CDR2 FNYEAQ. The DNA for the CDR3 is TGTGCCAGCAGCTTCGGACAGGGATACGAGCAGTACTTC. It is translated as CASSFGQGYEQYF.

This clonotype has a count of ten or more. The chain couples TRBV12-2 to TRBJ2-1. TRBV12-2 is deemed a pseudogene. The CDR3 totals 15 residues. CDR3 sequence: CASRLEVSPDNEQFF. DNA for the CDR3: TGTGCAAGTCGCTTAGAGGTTAGCCCAGACAATGAGCAGTTCTTC.

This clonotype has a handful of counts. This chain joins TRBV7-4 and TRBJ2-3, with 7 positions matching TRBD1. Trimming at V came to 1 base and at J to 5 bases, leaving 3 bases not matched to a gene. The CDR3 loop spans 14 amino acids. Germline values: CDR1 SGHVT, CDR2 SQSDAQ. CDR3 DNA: TGTGCCAGCAGCTTAGGACAGGGTAAAGATACGCAGTATTTT. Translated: CASSLGQGKDTQYF.

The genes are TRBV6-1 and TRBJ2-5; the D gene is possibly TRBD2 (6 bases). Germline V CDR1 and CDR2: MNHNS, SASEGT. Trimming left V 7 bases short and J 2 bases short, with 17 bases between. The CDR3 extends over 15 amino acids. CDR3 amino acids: CASTQAWGRQETQYF. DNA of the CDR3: TGTGCCAGCACCCAAGCGTGGGGGAGGCAAGAGACCCAGTACTTC.

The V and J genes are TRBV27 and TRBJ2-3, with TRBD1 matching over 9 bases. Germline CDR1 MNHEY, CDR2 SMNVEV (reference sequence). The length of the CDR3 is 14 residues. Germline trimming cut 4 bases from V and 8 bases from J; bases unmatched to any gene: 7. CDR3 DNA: TGTGCCAGCAGTTCCAACAGGGGGCGAGGTACGCAGTATTTT. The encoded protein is CASSSNRGRGTQYF.

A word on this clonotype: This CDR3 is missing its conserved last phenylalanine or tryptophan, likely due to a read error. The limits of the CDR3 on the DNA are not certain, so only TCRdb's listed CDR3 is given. The CDR3 sequence is CASSTRGGGDTQYFGQ. The V call is TRBV7-6, the J call TRBJ1-1. The CDR3 adds up to 16 amino acids, both ends counted. The germline V gene encodes CDR1 SGHVS and CDR2 FNYEAQ.

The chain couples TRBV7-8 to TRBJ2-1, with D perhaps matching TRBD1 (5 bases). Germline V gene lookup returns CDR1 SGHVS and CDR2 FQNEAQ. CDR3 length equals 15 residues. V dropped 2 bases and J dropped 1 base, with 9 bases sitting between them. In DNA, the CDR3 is TGTGCCAGCAGCTTAATGGGGCCGTCCTACAATGAGCAGTTCTTC. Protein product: CASSLMGPSYNEQFF.

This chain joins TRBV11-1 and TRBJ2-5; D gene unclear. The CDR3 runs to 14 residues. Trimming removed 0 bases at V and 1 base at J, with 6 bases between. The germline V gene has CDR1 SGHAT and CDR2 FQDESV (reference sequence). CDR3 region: CASSLAHLQETQYF. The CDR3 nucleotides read TGTGCCAGCAGCTTAGCACACCTCCAAGAGACCCAGTACTTC.

In DNA form, the CDR3 reads TGTGCCAGCAGTTCGATACGATTGACTAGCACAGATACGCAGTATTTT. Its protein product is CASSSIRLTSTDTQYF. The V call is TRBV6-6, the J call TRBJ2-3; D call uncertain. Germline lookup yields CDR1 MNHNY and CDR2 SVGAGI (reference sequence). This CDR3 is built from 16 residues. Trimming removed 4 bases from V and 0 bases from J, with 14 bases in between.

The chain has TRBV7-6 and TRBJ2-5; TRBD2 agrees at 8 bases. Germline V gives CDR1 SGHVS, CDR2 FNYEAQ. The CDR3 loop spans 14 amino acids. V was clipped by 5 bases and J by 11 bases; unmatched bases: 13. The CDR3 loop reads CASSRGTSPYEQYF. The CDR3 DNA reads TGTGCCAGCAGCAGGGGGACTAGTCCCTATGAGCAGTACTTC.

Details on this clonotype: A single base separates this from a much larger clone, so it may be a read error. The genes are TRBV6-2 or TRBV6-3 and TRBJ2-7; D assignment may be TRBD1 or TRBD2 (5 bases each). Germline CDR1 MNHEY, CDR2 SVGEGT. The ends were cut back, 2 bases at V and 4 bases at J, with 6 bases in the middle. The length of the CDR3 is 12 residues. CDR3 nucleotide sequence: TGTGCCAGCAGTTACGAGGGGTACGAGCAGTACTTC. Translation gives CASSYEGYEQYF.